This section outlines one T cell receptor (beta chain) sequence together with its context. This sample was included in a study of blood T cell repertoires in COVID-19. Study as a whole: The analysed material was cDNA or gDNA that came from T cells, B-cell-depleted T cells, or PBMCs.

Sequencing was performed with immunoSEQ multiplex PCR; in TCRdb, only in-frame clones are kept and a portion is missing. The sample has 250,000 to 300,000 clones, about nine tenths seen once. The sequenced material came from peripheral blood. The TCR originated in a woman aged 25 to 39 with COVID-19, enrolled during active disease.

The CDR3, as DNA: TGTGCCAGCAGTTTGGGGCCGAATCAGCCCCAGCATTTT. It yields the protein CASSLGPNQPQHF. V usage is TRBV12-3 or TRBV12-4 and J usage is TRBJ1-5, with a tentative D call TRBD1 (5 bases). Trimming pared 3 bases from V and 4 bases from J, leaving 7 bases between. The CDR3 consists of 13 residues.